The TCR beta chain under discussion was sequenced for a study of control samples from healthy donors and cancer patients. The CDR3 loop spans 15 amino acids. V gave up 4 bases and J gave up 4 bases; unmatched junction bases: 7. CDR1 and CDR2 from the germline V gene are SGHNT and YYREEE (reference sequence). TCRdb keeps only in-frame clones here, not all; method: immunoSEQ multiplex PCR. The sample lists 110,000 to 150,000 clones, around 94% seen once, with roughly 14% in the top ten. This clonotype was obtained from a man aged 35 to 55 in good health. Sequenced input: blood. The chain uses TRBV5-4 and TRBJ2-3, with TRBD2 matching over 9 bases. The CDR3: CASSLNSGGSDTQYF. CDR3 nucleotides: TGTGCCAGCAGCCTGAATAGCGGGGGTTCAGATACGCAGTATTTT.